The TCR beta chain described here comes from a study of blood T cells in healthy people across ages. CDR1 is MNHEY, CDR2 SVGEGT, per germline. This CDR3 has 13 residues. V was clipped by 6 bases and J by 11 bases; unmatched bases: 12. A word on this clonotype: Its antigen remains unknown.

Primed by a sample-barcoded 5' primer and a J-beta primer mix, a second PCR proceeded for roughly 7 to 11 cycles. TCRdb called the 5' RACE reads again in MiXCR, with one record for every CDR3 protein. In the table there are 2 million or so distinct CDR3 sequences, approximately 50% of which are singletons. General study results and limits: Roughly linear age-related decline in beta diversity appeared, significant by age 40.

What was sequenced was blood. This TCR was recovered from a middle-aged woman in good health. The rearrangement joins TRBV6-2 or TRBV6-3 to TRBJ2-5; TRBD1 aligns across 7 bases. As DNA, the CDR3 is TGTGCCAGCAGCCGAGGGACAGTTGGACAGCAGTACTTC. It yields the protein CASSRGTVGQQYF.